Listed here are 9 T cell receptor beta chains from one sample, sequenced in a study of T-cell reconstitution after alpha-beta-depleted transplantation in children. Library preparation (for TCRbeta) was performed with unique molecular identifiers. Via MiXCR, TCRdb re-called the PCR reads, giving one row per CDR3 protein. The sample includes over 400,000 distinct CDR3 sequences, roughly 43% seen only once; the top ten take 25% to 30%. The sample was PBMCs, taken before TCRalphabeta/CD19-depleted stem cell transplant. These receptors were obtained from a girl aged 2 to 10 with aplastic anemia, due to receive a stem cell transplant.

V usage is TRBV5-4 and J usage is TRBJ2-3, with TRBD1 identical over 9 bases. The V and J ends lost 4 bases and 7 bases, in that order; junction bases with no gene match: 13. The CDR3 is made up of 16 amino acids. CDR1 and CDR2 from the germline V gene are SGHNT and YYREEE (reference sequence). The CDR3 region is CASSPPPGQGVNTQYF. As DNA, the CDR3 is TGTGCCAGCAGCCCTCCCCCGGGACAGGGAGTAAATACGCAGTATTTT.

The sample holds one count of this clonotype. This chain connects TRBV7-2 to TRBJ2-4; TRBD2 matches 16 bases. The V gene's germline CDR1 is SGHTA and CDR2 FQGNSA. The V and J ends lost 3 bases and 6 bases, in that order; junction bases with no gene match: 5. The CDR3 consists of 17 residues. This CDR3 is CASSLGLAGGPLNIQYF. CDR3 DNA sequence: TGTGCCAGCAGCTTGGGACTAGCGGGAGGGCCGTTAAACATTCAGTACTTC.

This chain connects TRBV15 to TRBJ1-4, with D perhaps TRBD1 (6 bases). Looked up from germline, CDR1 is LNHNV and CDR2 is YYDKDF (reference sequence). CDR3 size: 15 residues. With 4 bases removed from V and 3 bases from J, the gap between germline ends came to 12 bases. The CDR3 DNA is TGTGCCACCAGCACCCGGACAGCCGCTAATGAAAAACTGTTTTTT. Translating it yields CATSTRTAANEKLFF.

This clonotype turned up a few times. The gene calls are TRBV4-2 and TRBJ2-7, with 9 bases that match TRBD2. Germline loops: CDR1 LGHNA, CDR2 YNFKEQ. Trimming cost V 0 bases and J 2 bases; bases outside gene matches: 8. The CDR3 consists of 17 residues. CDR3 in amino acids: CASSQDYLLAGPYEQYF. The CDR3 DNA reads as TGTGCCAGCAGCCAAGATTATCTACTAGCGGGTCCCTACGAGCAGTACTTC.

This clonotype showed up just once. V gene TRBV10-2 combines with J gene TRBJ2-3; 13 bases match TRBD2. Trimming removed 6 bases from V and 5 bases from J; junction bases left unmatched: 17. This CDR3 has 19 amino acids. Per the germline V gene, CDR1 is WSHSY and CDR2 is SAAADI. The CDR3 loop is CASRHEFQGLAGDKDTQYF. The DNA of the CDR3 is TGCGCCAGCAGACACGAATTCCAAGGACTAGCGGGAGACAAAGATACGCAGTATTTT.

This clonotype was recorded many times. This chain joins TRBV7-9 and TRBJ1-2, with TRBD1 matching over 8 bases. Per the germline V gene, CDR1 is SEHNR and CDR2 is FQNEAQ (reference sequence). V shed 3 bases, J shed 3 bases, and the junction held 9 bases outside the gene matches. This CDR3 is 16 amino acids long. This chain's CDR3 is CASSFTRDRRDYGYTF. The CDR3 region has the DNA TGTGCCAGCAGCTTTACCCGGGACAGGAGGGACTATGGCTACACCTTC.

This clonotype was seen a handful of times. This chain joins TRBV7-2 and TRBJ2-5, with TRBD2 as a possible D gene (6 bases). The ends were cut back, 5 bases at V and 2 bases at J, with 15 bases in the middle. Germline V lookup: CDR1 SGHTA, CDR2 FQGNSA. This CDR3 spans 15 amino acids. The CDR3 sequence: CASSPPGLPQETQYF. The CDR3 nucleotides are TGTGCCAGCAGCCCCCCGGGACTCCCACAAGAGACCCAGTACTTC.

The chain combines TRBV19 with TRBJ2-7; perhaps TRBD1 as D (5 bases). In germline, CDR1 is LNHDA, CDR2 SQIVND (reference sequence). The CDR3 runs to 15 residues. Trimming cost V 3 bases and J 1 base, with 13 bases left between them. DNA for the CDR3: TGTGCCAGTAGTATGATGAACAGGCCTTCCTACGAGCAGTACTTC. Translated, it gives CASSMMNRPSYEQYF.

This chain joins TRBV7-9 and TRBJ2-3, with TRBD2 matching 7 bases. There are 16 residues in the CDR3. Germline CDR1 is SEHNR and CDR2 is FQNEAQ (reference sequence). Unmatched junction bases numbered 7, after V lost 4 bases and J lost 0 bases. The CDR3 DNA sequence: TGTGCCAGCAGCTACCCGGGACTATCTAGCACAGATACGCAGTATTTT. This sequence encodes CASSYPGLSSTDTQYF.